This TCR beta chain was sequenced for a study of type 1 regulatory T cells. TCRdb ran MiXCR on the reads and lists one entry per CDR3 protein. Here the sample spans roughly 71,000 distinct CDR3 sequences, about 62% being singletons. About this clonotype itself: The antigen is not known.

V was cut by 0 bases and J by 7 bases, with 11 bases left in between. The V gene's germline CDR1 is SGHRS and CDR2 YFSETQ. This CDR3 is built from 14 residues. This clonotype originated in a human donor in good health. Sequenced sample: cultured T cells, either the whole culture or a sorted T cell fraction (not recorded which). Subset noted: Tr1-enriched cell product generated in vitro against host alloantigens. The chain joins TRBV5-1 to TRBJ1-5; weak D call: TRBD1 (5 bases). CDR3 nucleotide sequence: TGCGCCAGCAGCTTGGGGGGGGTTGAACAGCCCCAGCATTTT. Residues: CASSLGGVEQPQHF.